A single sample gave rise to the 31 T cell receptor beta chains below, sequenced in a study of T cells in Graves' hyperthyroidism and ophthalmopathy. Amplified TCR beta CDR3 regions came from RNA transcripts. The HTBI primer set was used in a first-round RT-PCR of the TCR CDR3. TCRdb analysed the multiplex PCR reads with MiXCR anew, one entry per CDR3 protein. The sample lists hundreds of thousands of distinct CDR3 sequences; roughly a sixth were seen once. The sequencing input was blood. These TCRs come from a woman aged 18-29 years with Graves' ophthalmopathy.

This clonotype was counted ten times or more. The V gene is TRBV20-1, the J gene TRBJ2-3; unclear D gene. This CDR3 region has 14 residues. Germline CDR1 reads DFQATT; CDR2 reads SNEGSKA (reference sequence). The V end was cut by 6 bases, the J end by 2 bases, with 15 bases between. The CDR3 bases are TGCAGTGCCTCAAAGGTACTGGCCACAGATACGCAGTATTTT. Encoded protein: CSASKVLATDTQYF.

The chain is built from TRBV10-1 and TRBJ2-1, with D possibly being TRBD2 (7 bases). Germline V gene lookup returns CDR1 WNHNN and CDR2 SYGVQD (reference sequence). The CDR3 is 11 amino acids. The germline V and J ends were trimmed by 6 bases and 10 bases, with 10 bases remaining between them. In DNA form, the CDR3 reads TGCGCCAGCAGCGGGGGGCCCGAGCAGTTCTTC. It specifies CASSGGPEQFF.

There are a few counts of this clonotype. In DNA, the CDR3 is TGTGCCTGGAGCGGCCTTAGGGGAGCGTGGGAGACCCAGTACTTC. Protein sequence: CAWSGLRGAWETQYF. V and J are TRBV30 and TRBJ2-5; D is perhaps TRBD1 or TRBD2 (5 bases each). The germline V gene encodes CDR1 GTSNPN and CDR2 SVGIG (reference sequence). The CDR3 has 15 amino acids. The V and J ends lost 3 bases and 5 bases respectively, with 19 bases between them.

This chain joins TRBV18 and TRBJ2-1, with 7 nucleotides matching TRBD2. Germline CDR1 and CDR2: KGHSH and LQKENI. V gave up 0 bases and J gave up 0 bases; unmatched junction bases: 2. The CDR3 runs 16 residues. CDR3 residues: CASSPPRESSYNEQFF. As DNA, the CDR3 is TGTGCCAGCTCACCACCGCGGGAGAGCTCCTACAATGAGCAGTTCTTC.

The table lists this clonotype with a few counts. In DNA, the CDR3 is TGTGCCAGCAGTTCCCCCAGGGGCACCGGGGAGCTGTTTTTT. Its protein product is CASSSPRGTGELFF. This chain uses TRBV28 with TRBJ2-2, with a weak D call TRBD1 (6 bases). With 4 bases removed from V and 4 bases from J, the gap between germline ends came to 10 bases. From germline, CDR1 is MDHEN and CDR2 SYDVKM. There are 14 residues in the CDR3.

V gene TRBV6-2 or TRBV6-3 combines with J gene TRBJ1-5, with D uncertain. Germline-derived CDR1 and CDR2 are MNHEY and SVGEGT. This CDR3 spans 15 amino acids. V was trimmed by 6 bases and J by 0 bases, leaving 12 bases between them. The CDR3 nucleotides are TGTGCCAGCAGAGGCTCGGGGAATAGCAATCAGCCCCAGCATTTT. This sequence encodes CASRGSGNSNQPQHF.

CDR3 coding DNA: TGCGCCAGCAGCTTGGGGGACAGTTTAGAGACCCAGTACTTC. Translated: CASSLGDSLETQYF. The gene calls are TRBV5-1 and TRBJ2-5; 7 bases line up with TRBD1. This CDR3 is 14 amino acids long. With 0 bases clipped from V and 4 bases from J, the junction kept 3 bases outside the gene matches. Germline V gene lookup returns CDR1 SGHRS and CDR2 YFSETQ.

The chain combines TRBV20-1 with TRBJ2-7; 13 nucleotides match TRBD2. The CDR3 runs 15 residues. V lost 4 bases to trimming and J lost 11 bases; unmatched junction nucleotides: 14. Germline assignment: CDR1 DFQATT and CDR2 SNEGSKA (reference sequence). CDR3 in DNA: TGCAGTGCTAACCAAAGGACTAGCGGGAGCGGTGAGGAGTACTTC. This encodes CSANQRTSGSGEEYF.

This clonotype was recorded at least ten times. V and J are TRBV7-2 and TRBJ2-6, with D unresolved. The CDR3 sequence is 15 residues long. V dropped 1 base and J dropped 0 bases, with 4 bases sitting between them. Germline loops: CDR1 SGHTA, CDR2 FQGNSA. As DNA, the CDR3 is TGTGCCAGCAGCTTAGTAGACTCTGGGGCCAACGTCCTGACTTTC. Encoded protein: CASSLVDSGANVLTF. The variable domain in full, completed from reference TRBV7-2 and TRBJ2-6, reads GAGVSQSPSNKVTEKGKDVELRCDPISGHTALYWYRQSLGQGLEFLIYFQGNSAPDKSGLPSDRFSAERTGGSVSTLTIQRTQQEDSAVYLCASSLVDSGANVLTFGAGSRLTVL.

This clonotype showed up just once. This chain uses TRBV6-1 with TRBJ2-2; D possibly corresponds to TRBD2 (6 bases). Between the trimmed V and J ends, which lost 6 bases and 6 bases, there was a span of 14 bases. Per the germline V gene, CDR1 is MNHNS and CDR2 is SASEGT. CDR3 size: 14 residues. The CDR3 nucleotides read TGTGCCAGCAGAGCATGGGCGGGGCCCGGGGAGCTGTTTTTT. It specifies CASRAWAGPGELFF.

V is TRBV9 and J is TRBJ1-5; D is uncertain. Trimming took off 0 bases at V and 7 bases at J, with 8 bases between the two ends. Germline values: CDR1 SGDLS, CDR2 YYNGEE. CDR3 length equals 13 residues. In DNA, the CDR3 is TGTGCCAGCAGCGTAGGAGGGTACCAGCCCCAGCATTTT. Its protein is CASSVGGYQPQHF.

This clonotype has more than one count but fewer than ten. V and J are TRBV19 and TRBJ1-5, with TRBD1 as a possible D gene (5 bases). Germline V gene data show CDR1 as LNHDA and CDR2 as SQIVND (reference sequence). The CDR3 has 15 residues. V was pared by 2 bases and J by 2 bases, with 10 bases between. The CDR3 nucleotides are TGTGCCAGTAGTATAAACCCCAGGGGCAATCAGCCCCAGCATTTT. This encodes CASSINPRGNQPQHF. Drawing the rest from reference TRBV19 and TRBJ1-5, the complete variable domain is DGGITQSPKYLFRKEGQNVTLSCEQNLNHDAMYWYRQDPGQGLRLIYYSQIVNDFQKGDIAEGYSVSREKKESFPLTVTSAQKNPTAFYLCASSINPRGNQPQHFGDGTRLSIL.

This clonotype was picked up many times. The chain employs TRBV28 and TRBJ2-3; 8 bases fit TRBD1. The CDR3 sequence is 14 residues long. J was trimmed by 5 bases and V by 5 bases; bases with no gene match: 6. Germline V gene sequence: CDR1 MDHEN, CDR2 SYDVKM. CDR3 protein: CASSPDRVGDTQYF. The CDR3 DNA is TGTGCCAGCAGTCCGGACAGGGTCGGAGATACGCAGTATTTT.

There are many counts of this clonotype. The chain has TRBV5-1 and TRBJ2-7, with a tentative D call TRBD2 (5 bases). V was trimmed by 2 bases and J by 6 bases, leaving 15 bases between them. The CDR3 consists of 14 residues. CDR1 and CDR2 (germline): SGHRS, YFSETQ. The CDR3 nucleotides are TGCGCCAGCAGCTTCGTCGGGTCCGAGGGCGAGCAGTACTTC. It yields the protein CASSFVGSEGEQYF.

This clonotype was found many times. V gene TRBV3-1 combines with J gene TRBJ1-2; D may be TRBD1 (5 bases). The CDR3 covers 15 residues. Per the germline V gene, CDR1 is LGHDT and CDR2 is YNNKEL (reference sequence). V was shortened by 5 bases and J by 4 bases, with 17 bases between the two germline ends. DNA for the CDR3: TGTGCCAGCAGCTCGTCCGGGACGGGGGTCTATGGCTACACCTTC. It translates to CASSSSGTGVYGYTF.

In this sample, this clonotype turned up many times. V usage is TRBV24-1 and J usage is TRBJ1-1; 7 nucleotides align to TRBD1. CDR1 and CDR2 from the germline V gene are KGHDR and SFDVKD. J was trimmed by 3 bases and V by 10 bases; bases with no gene match: 7. This CDR3 comprises 13 residues. This CDR3 is CATSTTGDTEAFF. The DNA of the CDR3 is TGTGCCACTTCGACTACAGGGGACACTGAAGCTTTCTTT.

In its sample, this clonotype was seen many times. The gene calls are TRBV6-1 and TRBJ1-1; 7 bases align to TRBD1. In germline, CDR1 is MNHNS, CDR2 SASEGT. V shed 6 bases and J 4 bases; nucleotides not matched to a gene: 8. The CDR3 has 14 residues. The CDR3 DNA follows: TGTGCCAGCAGGACGACAGGGAGGGCCACTGAAGCTTTCTTT. Translated, it gives CASRTTGRATEAFF.

The genes are TRBV29-1 and TRBJ1-1; the D is unclear. This CDR3 comprises 12 residues. V shed 4 bases and J shed 2 bases, with 8 bases lying between them. Germline V CDR1 and CDR2: SQVTM, ANQGSEA. The CDR3 here is CSVGSGNTEAFF. CDR3 DNA: TGCAGCGTTGGGTCGGGAAACACTGAAGCTTTCTTT.

This clonotype was detected ten times or more. The chain links TRBV12-3 or TRBV12-4 to TRBJ2-7; 10 bases map to TRBD2. The CDR3 has 14 amino acids. The junction had 5 bases not matched to a gene; V was cut back by 5 bases and J by 4 bases. The CDR3: CASSPQRGGYEQYF. DNA of the CDR3: TGTGCCAGCAGTCCGCAGCGGGGGGGATACGAGCAGTACTTC.

This sequence joins TRBV15 and TRBJ2-2; 8 bases match TRBD1. CDR3 length: 17 residues. CDR1 is LNHNV and CDR2 is YYDKDF in the germline V gene (reference sequence). V was pared by 1 base and J by 2 bases, with 6 bases of the junction left unmatched. CDR3 sequence reads: CATSRGPGQVNTGELFF. In DNA, the CDR3 is TGTGCCACCAGCAGAGGGCCGGGACAGGTCAACACCGGGGAGCTGTTTTTT.

Many counts were recorded for this clonotype. The chain couples TRBV2 to TRBJ2-7; D perhaps matches TRBD2 (7 bases). V gave up 7 bases and J gave up 5 bases, with 15 bases separating them. The germline V gene has CDR1 SNHLY and CDR2 FYNNEI. This CDR3 spans 13 amino acids. The CDR3 protein is CASTPRGGDEQYF. As DNA, the CDR3 is TGTGCCAGCACCCCTAGGGGGGGCGACGAGCAGTACTTC. Full variable domain (missing parts from reference TRBV2 and TRBJ2-7): EPEVTQTPSHQVTQMGQEVILRCVPISNHLYFYWYRQILGQKVEFLVSFYNNEISEKSEIFDDQFSVERPDGSNFTLKIRSTKLEDSAMYFCASTPRGGDEQYFGPGTRLTVT.

The chain joins TRBV6-1 to TRBJ1-1; D is undetermined. V lost 7 bases and J lost 4, with 10 bases in between. The CDR3 has 12 amino acids. CDR1 is MNHNS and CDR2 is SASEGT in the germline V gene. This CDR3 is CASTLDLTEAFF. CDR3 nucleotide sequence: TGTGCCAGCACCTTGGACCTCACTGAAGCTTTCTTT.

V gene TRBV30 combines with J gene TRBJ2-5, with 10 bases matching TRBD1. With 1 base clipped from V and 4 bases from J, the junction kept 15 bases outside the gene matches. Germline V gene lookup returns CDR1 GTSNPN and CDR2 SVGIG (reference sequence). The CDR3 is made up of 18 amino acids. CDR3 DNA: TGTGCCTGGAGTGGCCTAAATGGAAGGGGACAGGGGTCAGAGACCCAGTACTTC. Its translation: CAWSGLNGRGQGSETQYF.

The chain carries TRBV19 and TRBJ1-4; 8 bases map to TRBD1. The V segment lost 4 bases and the J segment 5 bases; nucleotides outside the gene matches: 12. Germline loops: CDR1 LNHDA, CDR2 SQIVND (reference sequence). This CDR3 has 17 residues. The CDR3 reads CASSRGRDRTQNEKLFF. The DNA of the CDR3 is TGTGCCAGTAGTAGAGGCCGGGACAGGACTCAGAATGAAAAACTGTTTTTT. The full variable domain, in which reference TRBV19 and TRBJ1-4 provide the parts outside the CDR3, is DGGITQSPKYLFRKEGQNVTLSCEQNLNHDAMYWYRQDPGQGLRLIYYSQIVNDFQKGDIAEGYSVSREKKESFPLTVTSAQKNPTAFYLCASSRGRDRTQNEKLFFGSGTQLSVL.

In this sample, this clonotype turned up many times. The rearrangement uses TRBV27 and TRBJ2-1; D uncertain. Germline lookup yields CDR1 MNHEY and CDR2 SMNVEV (reference sequence). The CDR3 has 15 residues. The ends were cut back, 4 bases at V and 4 bases at J, with 14 bases in the middle. CDR3 coding DNA: TGTGCCAGCAGTTGGTCCGACTCTCAGTACAATGAGCAGTTCTTC. This translates into CASSWSDSQYNEQFF.

This clonotype has a count of ten or more. The V gene is TRBV30, the J gene TRBJ1-2; D is unresolved. From germline, CDR1 is GTSNPN and CDR2 SVGIG (reference sequence). The CDR3 runs to 16 residues. Trimming stripped 0 bases from V and 1 base from J, with 15 bases between. The CDR3 sequence is CAWSVSTAQRNYGYTF. As DNA, the CDR3 is TGTGCCTGGAGTGTTAGCACAGCCCAGCGTAACTATGGCTACACCTTC.

This sequence joins TRBV6-2 or TRBV6-3 and TRBJ2-5; tentative D call: TRBD2 (5 bases). CDR3 size: 13 residues. Germline V CDR1 and CDR2: MNHEY, SVGEGT. Trimming left V 0 bases short and J 13 bases short, with 15 bases between. CDR3 nucleotides: TGTGCCAGCAGTTACTCAAGGGCGGGTTTGGGGTACTTC. This encodes CASSYSRAGLGYF.

This clonotype was counted at least ten times. The CDR3 here is CASSLTVAYEQYF. The CDR3 region has the DNA TGTGCCAGCAGTTTAACGGTCGCCTACGAGCAGTACTTC. The chain combines TRBV27 with TRBJ2-7, with D unclear. The germline V gene encodes CDR1 MNHEY and CDR2 SMNVEV (reference sequence). V lost 2 bases and J lost 2, with 7 bases in between. The CDR3 has 13 amino acids.

This clonotype has at least ten counts. The chain joins TRBV15 to TRBJ2-7; possibly TRBD1 for D (6 bases). Per germline, CDR1 LNHNV and CDR2 YYDKDF (reference sequence). Trimming pared 0 bases from V and 2 bases from J, leaving 17 bases between. The CDR3 contains 17 residues. CDR3 in DNA: TGTGCCACCAGCAGAGAAGATACCGGGACAACCCCCTACGAGCAGTACTTC. This codes for CATSREDTGTTPYEQYF.

This clonotype was seen repeatedly, ten times or more. The chain links TRBV6-1 to TRBJ2-2; 13 bases line up with TRBD2. This CDR3 comprises 16 residues. CDR1 is MNHNS and CDR2 is SASEGT in the germline V gene. The J segment lost 8 bases and the V segment lost 6 bases, leaving 9 bases of the junction unmatched. The CDR3 here is CASRRWTSGRQGELFF. The CDR3, as DNA: TGTGCCAGCAGACGATGGACTAGCGGGAGACAGGGGGAGCTGTTTTTT.

This clonotype has just a few counts. This sequence joins TRBV7-3 and TRBJ2-1, with 7 bases matching TRBD2. There are 12 residues in the CDR3. V lost 5 bases, J lost 8 bases, and 3 bases stayed unmatched. Germline-derived CDR1 and CDR2 are SGHTA and FQGTGA. The CDR3 DNA sequence: TGTGCCAGCAGCGCGGGGGTGGATGAGCAGTTCTTC. Amino acid sequence: CASSAGVDEQFF. Together with reference TRBV7-3 and TRBJ2-1, the CDR3 gives the full variable domain: GAGVSQTPSNKVTEKGKYVELRCDPISGHTALYWYRQSLGQGPEFLIYFQGTGAADDSGLPNDRFFAVRPEGSVSTLKIQRTERGDSAVYLCASSAGVDEQFFGPGTRLTVL.